This entry is about one T cell receptor beta chain. Antigen: not known. There are 16 residues in the CDR3. Germline V lookup: CDR1 SEHNR, CDR2 FQNEAQ (reference sequence). Unmatched junction bases numbered 12, after V lost 4 bases and J lost 4 bases. This PCR relied on a set of 60 Vbeta primers and 13 Jbeta primers. Assay: immunoSEQ multiplex PCR; the TCRdb copy retains only in-frame clones and omits some. Among 150,000 to 200,000 clones listed, about 74% were seen once. This record belongs to a study of cytomegalovirus exposure and HLA in healthy donors. Study outcomes and limitations: Rarity held for most TCR sequences, but there were some public TCRs that occurred in many donors.

Sample: PBMCs. This clonotype was obtained from a male donor in good health and CMV-seronegative. This chain joins TRBV7-9 and TRBJ1-1; 7 nucleotides agree with TRBD1. The CDR3 region is CASSSPPDREATEAFF. The CDR3 DNA reads TGTGCCAGCAGCTCCCCCCCCGACAGGGAGGCCACTGAAGCTTTCTTT.